The 6 T cell receptor beta chains in this list originate from one sample, sequenced in a study. TCRdb independently ran MiXCR on the 5' RACE reads; one entry per CDR3 protein. The data hold about 54,000 distinct CDR3 sequences, with 15% to 20% observed a single time. The sequencing input was naive CD4+ T cells sorted from blood. Documented subset: naive CD4+ T cells, CD4+CD45RA+CD25-. The receptors derive from a female donor with breast cancer.

The gene calls are TRBV6-1 and TRBJ1-1; 10 bases are shared with TRBD1. Germline-derived CDR1 and CDR2 are MNHNS and SASEGT. V was clipped by 6 bases and J by 0 bases; unmatched bases: 7. The CDR3 has 16 amino acids. CDR3 protein: CASSWRGQGMNTEAFF. The CDR3 DNA reads TGTGCCAGCAGCTGGAGGGGACAGGGGATGAACACTGAAGCTTTCTTT.

There are a few counts of this clonotype. The V and J genes are TRBV5-1 and TRBJ2-7; D is ambiguous. This CDR3 comprises 14 residues. Trimming removed 3 bases from V and 5 bases from J, with 15 bases in between. Per germline, CDR1 SGHRS and CDR2 YFSETQ. The CDR3 DNA reads as TGCGCCAGCAGCTCGGCTGGGATTTCGAACGAGCAGTACTTC. Protein product: CASSSAGISNEQYF.

This clonotype has only a few counts. V is TRBV5-1 and J is TRBJ2-7; 7 bases map to TRBD1. The length of the CDR3 is 18 residues. From germline, CDR1 is SGHRS and CDR2 YFSETQ. V shed 0 bases, J shed 0 bases, and the junction held 12 bases outside the gene matches. In DNA, the CDR3 is TGCGCCAGCAGCTTGGCGCTGGGTCCCGGGACAGACTCCTACGAGCAGTACTTC. Its protein is CASSLALGPGTDSYEQYF. The complete variable domain, with remaining parts taken from reference TRBV5-1 and TRBJ2-7, reads KAGVTQTPRYLIKTRGQQVTLSCSPISGHRSVSWYQQTPGQGLQFLFEYFSETQRNKGNFPGRFSGRQFSNSRSEMNVSTLELGDSALYLCASSLALGPGTDSYEQYFGPGTRLTVT.

The V gene is TRBV10-3, the J gene TRBJ2-2, with D hard to call. The V gene lost 6 bases and the J gene lost 6 bases, with 5 bases spanning the gap. Germline V CDR1 and CDR2: ENHRY, SYGVKD. The CDR3 consists of 11 residues. In DNA, the CDR3 is TGTGCCATCAGCGCTGCCGGGGAGCTGTTTTTT. As protein: CAISAAGELFF.

This clonotype has ten or more counts. This chain's CDR3 is CASSEVTFYGYTF. The CDR3 bases are TGTGCCAGCAGTGAAGTGACGTTCTATGGCTACACCTTC. The chain recombines TRBV2 with TRBJ1-2; D ambiguous. Trimming left V 1 base short and J 4 bases short, with 7 bases between. The length of the CDR3 is 13 residues. Germline assignment: CDR1 SNHLY and CDR2 FYNNEI. Drawing the rest from reference TRBV2 and TRBJ1-2, the complete variable domain is EPEVTQTPSHQVTQMGQEVILRCVPISNHLYFYWYRQILGQKVEFLVSFYNNEISEKSEIFDDQFSVERPDGSNFTLKIRSTKLEDSAMYFCASSEVTFYGYTFGSGTRLTVV.

A few counts support this clonotype. The chain employs TRBV5-1 and TRBJ2-6; D is perhaps TRBD2 (5 bases). The CDR3 length is 16 residues. Germline CDR1 and CDR2: SGHRS and YFSETQ. V lost 0 bases and J 0 bases, leaving 7 bases between the germline ends. CDR3 in amino acids: CASSLAGISGANVLTF. The CDR3 DNA reads TGCGCCAGCAGCTTGGCGGGAATCTCTGGGGCCAACGTCCTGACTTTC. The full variable domain, in which reference TRBV5-1 and TRBJ2-6 provide the parts outside the CDR3, is KAGVTQTPRYLIKTRGQQVTLSCSPISGHRSVSWYQQTPGQGLQFLFEYFSETQRNKGNFPGRFSGRQFSNSRSEMNVSTLELGDSALYLCASSLAGISGANVLTFGAGSRLTVL.